The T cell receptor (beta chain) described here comes from a study of blood T cell repertoires in COVID-19. The overall study: Both acute and convalescent COVID-19 samples were obtained from the United States, Italy and Spain.

Residents of about two dozen US areas, aged about 18 to 89 years, made up the participants. Participant-reported clinical history was the basis for cohort assignment. Original processing notes: Amplifying reference gene primers gave estimates of nucleated cell counts. Sequenced by immunoSEQ multiplex PCR; TCRdb stores in-frame clones only, minus some. V and J calls and clone size follow that table, whereas D and trimming were derived from the DNA. This table has 150,000 to 200,000 clones, approximately 79% appearing once. Germline lookup yields CDR1 SGDLS and CDR2 YYNGEE. This CDR3 region has 13 residues. Trimming shortened V by 0 bases and J by 5 bases, and 7 bases separated the two germline ends.

J is TRBJ2-3 and V is TRBV9; D perhaps matches TRBD2 (5 bases). The sequencing sample was made of PBMCs or T cells enriched from blood (not recorded which). The receptor was isolated from a woman aged 60-75 years with acute COVID-19. The DNA of the CDR3 is TGTGCCAGCAGCGTAGTGGGGAGAGATACGCAGTATTTT. Encoded protein: CASSVVGRDTQYF.